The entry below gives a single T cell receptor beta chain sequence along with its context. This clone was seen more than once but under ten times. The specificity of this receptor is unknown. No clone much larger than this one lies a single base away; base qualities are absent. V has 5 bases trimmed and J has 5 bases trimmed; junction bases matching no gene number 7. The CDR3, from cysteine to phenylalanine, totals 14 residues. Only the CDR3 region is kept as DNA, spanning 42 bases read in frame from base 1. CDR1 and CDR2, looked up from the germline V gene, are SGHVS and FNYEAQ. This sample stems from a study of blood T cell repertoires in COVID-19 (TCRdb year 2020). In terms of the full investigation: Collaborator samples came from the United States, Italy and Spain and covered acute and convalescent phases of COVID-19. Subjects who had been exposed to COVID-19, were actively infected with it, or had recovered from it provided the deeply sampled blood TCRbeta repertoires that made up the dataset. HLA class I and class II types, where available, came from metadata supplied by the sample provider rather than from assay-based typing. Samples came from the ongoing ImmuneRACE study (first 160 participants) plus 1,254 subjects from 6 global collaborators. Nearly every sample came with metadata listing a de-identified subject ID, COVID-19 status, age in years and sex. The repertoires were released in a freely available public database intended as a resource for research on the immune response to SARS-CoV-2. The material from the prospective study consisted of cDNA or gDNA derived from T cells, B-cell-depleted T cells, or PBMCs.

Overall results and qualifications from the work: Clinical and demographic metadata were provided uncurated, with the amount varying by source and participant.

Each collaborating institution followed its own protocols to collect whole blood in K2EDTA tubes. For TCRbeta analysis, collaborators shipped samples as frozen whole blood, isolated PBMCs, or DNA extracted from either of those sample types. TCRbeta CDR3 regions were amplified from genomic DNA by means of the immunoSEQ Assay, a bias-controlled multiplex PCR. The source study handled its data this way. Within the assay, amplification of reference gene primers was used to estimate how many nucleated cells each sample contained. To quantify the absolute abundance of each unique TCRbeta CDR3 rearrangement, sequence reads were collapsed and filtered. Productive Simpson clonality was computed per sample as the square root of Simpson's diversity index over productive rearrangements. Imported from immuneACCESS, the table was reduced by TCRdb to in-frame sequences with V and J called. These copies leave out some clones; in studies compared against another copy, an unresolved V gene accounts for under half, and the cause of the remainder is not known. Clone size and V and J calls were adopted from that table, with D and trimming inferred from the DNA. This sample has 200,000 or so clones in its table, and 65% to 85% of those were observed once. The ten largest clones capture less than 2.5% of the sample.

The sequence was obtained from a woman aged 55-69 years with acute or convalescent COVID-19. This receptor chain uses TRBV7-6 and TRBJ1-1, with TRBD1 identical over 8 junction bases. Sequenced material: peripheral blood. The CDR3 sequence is CASSRGQGTTEAFF. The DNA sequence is TGTGCCAGCAGCCGTGGACAGGGTACGACTGAAGCTTTCTTT. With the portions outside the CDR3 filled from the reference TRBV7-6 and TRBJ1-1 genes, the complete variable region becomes GAGVSQSPRYKVTKRGQDVALRCDPISGHVSLYWYRQALGQGPEFLTYFNYEAQQDKSGLPNDRFSAERPEGSISTLTIQRTEQRDSAMYRCASSRGQGTTEAFFGQGTRLTVV.